The clone carrying this TCR beta chain occurred a few times. Its antigen remains unknown. The entry originates in a study of T cells in Graves' hyperthyroidism and ophthalmopathy. Template material for amplifying TCR beta CDR3 regions consisted of RNA transcripts. With the HTBI primer set, the TCR CDR3 went through a first round of RT-PCR. TCRdb processed the multiplex PCR reads anew with MiXCR; each CDR3 protein has one entry. Of about 250,000 distinct CDR3 sequences in the sample, around 22% were seen once. Whole-study findings and limits: A median roughly 6.6 months before onset, the model predicted ophthalmopathy. Researchers report that a 13 V-J model separated ophthalmopathy from stable hyperthyroidism.

The germline V gene has CDR1 SNHLY and CDR2 FYNNEI. CDR3 length: 13 residues. Trimming left V 8 bases short and J 0 bases short, with 10 bases between. The chain employs TRBV2 and TRBJ1-1; D ambiguous. This receptor was identified in a man aged 25 to 40 with Graves' ophthalmopathy. Sequenced: blood. CDR3 bases: TGTGCCAGCTTAAGTGAGATGAACACTGAAGCTTTCTTT. Translation: CASLSEMNTEAFF.